Shown below are 6 T cell receptor beta chains from a single sample sequenced in a study of cytomegalovirus exposure and HLA in healthy donors. The protocol was immunoSEQ multiplex PCR, while the TCRdb copy is restricted to in-frame clones and leaves out a portion. This table has 50,000 or so clones, 90% to 95% appearing once. Sequencing input: PBMCs. All receptors derive from a woman aged 18-29 years in good health and CMV-seropositive.

J is TRBJ2-3 and V is TRBV6-5, with 7 positions matching TRBD1. Looked up from germline, CDR1 is MNHEY and CDR2 is SVGAGI. The CDR3 is 15 residues long. Unmatched junction bases numbered 7, after V lost 7 bases and J lost 0 bases. The CDR3 loop is CASKPTGDSTDTQYF. The CDR3 DNA follows: TGTGCCAGCAAGCCCACAGGGGACAGCACAGATACGCAGTATTTT.

This chain links TRBV18 with TRBJ2-2; 13 nucleotides align to TRBD2. After removal of 0 bases from V and 5 bases from J, the junction contained 3 bases not matched to a gene. The CDR3 has 17 residues. CDR1 is KGHSH and CDR2 is LQKENI in the germline V gene. CDR3 in DNA: TGTGCCAGCTCACCACCGGGACTAGCGGGACGGACCGGGGAGCTGTTTTTT. It codes for CASSPPGLAGRTGELFF.

The V gene is TRBV5-1, the J gene TRBJ2-7; 8 bases align to TRBD2. V gave up 7 bases and J gave up 0 bases; unmatched junction bases: 3. Per the germline V gene, CDR1 is SGHRS and CDR2 is YFSETQ. The CDR3 loop spans 13 amino acids. The CDR3 nucleotides are TGCGCCAGCTCCAGCGGGAGCTCCTACGAGCAGTACTTC. Translating it yields CASSSGSSYEQYF.

The rearrangement links TRBV28 to TRBJ2-7; TRBD1 matches at 7 bases. CDR1 and CDR2 from the germline V gene are MDHEN and SYDVKM. J gave up 0 bases and V 5 bases, and 4 bases lay outside the gene matches. This CDR3 has 14 residues. The CDR3 DNA reads as TGTGCCAGCAGTCCAGGGACAGCCTCCTACGAGCAGTACTTC. Translation: CASSPGTASYEQYF.

V usage is TRBV7-9 and J usage is TRBJ2-1, with D tentatively TRBD1 (5 bases). This CDR3 spans 15 amino acids. V lost 2 bases, J lost 4 bases, and 12 bases lay in between. The germline V gene encodes CDR1 SEHNR and CDR2 FQNEAQ (reference sequence). CDR3 protein: CASSLPTDSYNEQFF. CDR3 nucleotides: TGTGCCAGCAGCTTACCCACAGACAGTTACAATGAGCAGTTCTTC.

V and J are TRBV18 and TRBJ1-1; 9 nucleotides align to TRBD1. V shed 4 bases, J shed 1 base, and the junction held 1 base outside the gene matches. The CDR3 sequence is 14 residues long. CDR1 and CDR2 (germline): KGHSH, LQKENI. The CDR3, as DNA: TGTGCCAGCTCACTGGGACAGGGGAACACTGAAGCTTTCTTT. Translation: CASSLGQGNTEAFF.